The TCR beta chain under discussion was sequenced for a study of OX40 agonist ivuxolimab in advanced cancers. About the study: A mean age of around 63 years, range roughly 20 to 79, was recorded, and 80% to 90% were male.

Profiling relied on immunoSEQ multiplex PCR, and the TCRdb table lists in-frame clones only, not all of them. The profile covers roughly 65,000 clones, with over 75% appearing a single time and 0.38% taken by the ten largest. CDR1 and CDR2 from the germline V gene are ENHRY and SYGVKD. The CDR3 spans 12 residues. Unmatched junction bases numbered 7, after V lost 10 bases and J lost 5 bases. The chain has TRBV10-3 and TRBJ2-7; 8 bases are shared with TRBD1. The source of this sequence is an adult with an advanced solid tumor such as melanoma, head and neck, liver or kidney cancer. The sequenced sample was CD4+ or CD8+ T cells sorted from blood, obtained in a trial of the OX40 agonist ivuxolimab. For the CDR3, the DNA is TGTGCCACTACCGACAGGGGCCACGAGCAGTACTTC. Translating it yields CATTDRGHEQYF.